This is a list of T cell receptor beta chains from one sample in a study of T-cell reconstitution after alpha-beta-depleted transplantation in children. One entry per CDR3 protein, called by TCRdb with MiXCR from the PCR reads. Of 600,000 to 700,000 distinct CDR3 sequences listed, around a sixth are singletons. The input for sequencing was PBMCs from the stem cell graft donor, taken from the stem cell graft. Source of these receptors: a human donor who donated a stem cell graft to a child with acute myeloid leukemia. Each CDR3 is given with its conserved first and last residue. D genes are given only for firm matches. Clone size, where shown, is once, few, many, or a class for clones that have expanded.

>few|TRBJ2-5|TRBV7-3|.
CASSNGEAQYF
TGTGCCAGCAGCAATGGGGAGGCCCAGTACTTC
>many|TRBJ2-7|TRBV9|TRBD2
CASSPRLAGEQYF
TGTGCCAGCAGCCCCCGACTAGCAGGGGAGCAGTACTTC
>many|TRBJ2-4|TRBV5-1|.
CASSPGVRSKNIQYF
TGCGCCAGCAGCCCAGGGGTGAGGTCCAAAAACATTCAGTACTTC
>.|TRBJ2-3|TRBV20-1|TRBD1
CSGGGRGSDTQYF
TGCAGTGGAGGGGGCCGGGGATCAGATACGCAGTATTTT
>.|TRBJ1-4|TRBV7-2|TRBD1
CASSLGPGGEEILFF
TGTGCCAGCAGCTTAGGCCCAGGGGGCGAAGAAATACTGTTTTTT
>.|TRBJ2-5|TRBV20-1|TRBD2
CCASGTSGASSETQYF
TGCTGTGCTTCCGGGACTAGCGGGGCTAGCTCGGAGACCCAGTACTTC
>many|TRBJ2-1|TRBV12-3/TRBV12-4|.
CASSLQGLNEQFF
TGTGCCAGCAGTTTACAGGGTCTGAATGAGCAGTTCTTC
>few|TRBJ2-1|TRBV5-1|.
CASSPSELGDEQFF
TGCGCCAGCAGCCCGTCTGAGTTGGGCGATGAGCAGTTCTTC
>few|TRBJ2-4|TRBV20-1|TRBD2
CSARTGGANIQYF
TGCAGTGCACGGACCGGGGGGGCGAACATTCAGTACTTC
>.|TRBJ1-5|TRBV12-5|.
CASGLVRGGRPNGQPQHF
TGTGCTAGTGGTTTGGTACGGGGGGGCAGGCCGAATGGCCAGCCCCAGCATTTT
>few|TRBJ2-7|TRBV29-1|.
CSVATGSSYEQYF
TGCAGCGTTGCCACCGGCAGTTCCTACGAGCAGTACTTC
>.|TRBJ2-3|TRBV30|.
CAWSVSADTQYF
TGTGCCTGGAGTGTATCAGCAGATACGCAGTATTTT
>.|TRBJ1-5|TRBV12-3/TRBV12-4|.
CASSLRAGSNQPQHF
TGTGCCAGCAGTTTAAGGGCAGGGAGCAATCAGCCCCAGCATTTT
>.|TRBJ1-5|TRBV5-1|.
CASSLDPFGTGPGAQHF
TGCGCCAGCAGCCTGGACCCATTTGGGACGGGCCCGGGGGCCCAGCATTTT
>.|TRBJ2-2|TRBV20-1|TRBD1
CSALTDRGLNGELFF
TGCAGTGCTCTAACGGACAGGGGGTTAAACGGGGAGCTGTTTTTT
>many|TRBJ2-3|TRBV5-6|TRBD1
CASSGGTGAGDTQYF
TGTGCCAGCAGCGGAGGGACAGGGGCGGGAGATACGCAGTATTTT
>many|TRBJ2-4|TRBV5-6|TRBD1
CASTFLGQENIQYF
TGTGCCAGCACCTTCTTGGGACAGGAAAACATTCAGTACTTC
>.|TRBJ2-1|TRBV5-1|TRBD2
CASSLALAGGPNEQFF
TGCGCCAGCAGCTTGGCCTTAGCGGGGGGGCCAAATGAGCAGTTCTTC
>many|TRBJ2-1|TRBV4-2|.
CASSQVEQPFYNEQFF
TGTGCCAGCAGCCAAGTAGAACAGCCGTTCTACAATGAGCAGTTCTTC
>many|TRBJ2-2|TRBV12-3/TRBV12-4|TRBD1
CASRQGPGELFF
TGTGCCAGTCGACAGGGTCCCGGGGAGCTGTTTTTT
>many|TRBJ1-6|TRBV10-2|TRBD1
CASSGQGRVSPLHF
TGCGCCAGCAGTGGACAGGGCAGGGTCTCACCCCTCCACTTT
>many|TRBJ1-5|TRBV20-1|TRBD1
CSARVLDRSSNQPQHF
TGCAGTGCTAGAGTCTTGGACAGGAGTAGCAATCAGCCCCAGCATTTT